This T cell receptor beta chain came from a study of blood T cell repertoires in COVID-19. As for the study in general: Collection of acute and convalescent COVID-19 samples took place in the United States, Italy and Spain.

This CDR3 has 14 residues. Trimming left V 2 bases short and J 4 bases short, with 9 bases between. The germline V gene has CDR1 MGHDK and CDR2 SYGVNS. Original methodology: Estimated nucleated cell counts came from reference gene primer amplification. Sequencing used immunoSEQ multiplex PCR; TCRdb keeps in-frame clones, though not all of them. V and J calls and clone size are those listed in that table; D and trimming were worked out from the DNA. The top ten clones hold roughly 25% of a sample with about 68,000 clones, roughly 85% of them seen once. This chain links TRBV25-1 with TRBJ1-3; a weak D match, TRBD1 (5 bases). The source is a man between 45 and 60 years old with acute or convalescent COVID-19. The sample taken for sequencing was peripheral blood. CDR3 DNA: TGTGCCAGCAGTGAAGCAGGGCAGGGAAACACCATATATTTT. Encoded protein: CASSEAGQGNTIYF.